Listed below are T cell receptor beta chains from one sample, sequenced in a study of molecular identifiers for immune sequencing clone quantification. MiXCR, applied by TCRdb to the PCR reads, yields one record per CDR3 protein. The table shows some 97,000 distinct CDR3 sequences, with about 24% occurring only once. The specimen sequenced was naive CD8+ T cells from blood, with Jurkat cell RNA spiked in. The origin of the receptors is a human donor in good health. Some libraries in this study had Jurkat cell RNA spiked in. Both conserved end residues are part of each CDR3. D genes are given only for firm matches. Rows give clone size only sometimes, using once, few, many, or a class for an expanded clone.

d_gene,abundance,v_gene,j_gene,CDR3nt,CDR3aa
TRBD2,many,TRBV19,TRBJ2-1,TGTGCCAGTAGTCGATCTAGCGGGGGGGCCTACAATGAGCAGTTCTTC,CASSRSSGGAYNEQFF
NA,NA,TRBV7-9,TRBJ1-1,TGTGCCAGCGGCTTAGGGAACACTGAAGCTTTCTTT,CASGLGNTEAFF
NA,many,TRBV10-2,TRBJ2-3,TGCGCCAGCAGTGAGTCGACCCTCACAGATACGCAGTATTTT,CASSESTLTDTQYF
TRBD2,few,TRBV7-9,TRBJ2-1,TGTGCCAGCAGCTCTTCGGGACTAGCGGGACCGAAGCAGTTCTTC,CASSSSGLAGPKQFF
TRBD2,many,TRBV10-3,TRBJ2-7,TGTGCCATCAGTGAGGGGTTGTCTAGCGGCTCCTACGAGCAGTACTTC,CAISEGLSSGSYEQYF
TRBD1,few,TRBV11-3,TRBJ2-2,TGTGCCAGCAGCTTAGAGTTGGCAGGGGGCAGCGGGGAGCTGTTTTTT,CASSLELAGGSGELFF
TRBD2,NA,TRBV20-1,TRBJ2-5,TGCAGACCGGGACTAGTTGAAGAGACCCAGTACTTC,CRPGLVEETQYF
NA,many,TRBV5-4,TRBJ2-3,TGTGCCAGCAGCTACCTTGAGGTTTATGGCACAGATACGCAGTATTTT,CASSYLEVYGTDTQYF
TRBD2,many,TRBV20-1,TRBJ2-3,TGCAGTGCTAGTACGCCCCCAGCGGGGGGGAACACAGATACGCAGTATTTT,CSASTPPAGGNTDTQYF
NA,many,TRBV12-3/TRBV12-4,TRBJ1-2,TGTGCCAGCAGCCTAGGGGGGGGCTATGGCTACACCTTC,CASSLGGGYGYTF
TRBD1,many,TRBV9,TRBJ2-7,TGTGCCAGCAGCGTAGTGGACAGGGGCTACGAGCAGTACTTC,CASSVVDRGYEQYF
TRBD2,many,TRBV6-2/TRBV6-3,TRBJ2-3,TGTGCCAGCAGTACCGAGACTAGCGGGATCCCCCCAGATACGCAGTATTTT,CASSTETSGIPPDTQYF
NA,NA,TRBV4-3,TRBJ2-7,TGCGCCAGCAGCCAAGATCGGACGCCAACCTACGAGCAGTACTTC,CASSQDRTPTYEQYF
NA,few,TRBV19,TRBJ2-7,TGTGCCAGTAGGGGAGGACCCTACGAGCAGTACTTC,CASRGGPYEQYF
NA,NA,TRBV11-2,TRBJ1-1,TGTGCCAGCAGCCCGGGGACACGCCAGGAGGCTTTCTTT,CASSPGTRQEAFF
NA,NA,TRBV6-2/TRBV6-3,TRBJ2-7,TGTGCCAGCAGGGATCCCGGGACTTCCTACGAGCAGTACTTC,CASRDPGTSYEQYF
NA,few,TRBV11-3,TRBJ2-3,TGTGCCAGCAGAGCTGACAGGCGCGGCACAGATACGCAGTATTTT,CASRADRRGTDTQYF
NA,NA,TRBV20-1,TRBJ1-1,TGCAGTGCTACGGGGGTGAACACTAAAGCTTTCTTT,CSATGVNTKAFF
NA,NA,TRBV30,TRBJ2-3,TGTGCTTGGAGTCTTGGGGGCGCCGCTACGCAGTATTTT,CAWSLGGAATQYF
NA,NA,TRBV29-1,TRBJ2-5,TGCAGCGTTGAAGCCGCGCGGTCCCTCCCGGGAGAGACCCAGTACTTC,CSVEAARSLPGETQYF
NA,many,TRBV4-1,TRBJ1-1,TGCGCCAGCAGCCAAAGCTCTGGGGGAGCTTTCTTT,CASSQSSGGAFF
TRBD1,NA,TRBV6-1,TRBJ2-3,TGTGCCAGCAGTGAAAGGGACAGCGAACTCACAGATACGCAGTATTTT,CASSERDSELTDTQYF
NA,NA,TRBV9,TRBJ1-3,TGTGCCAGCAGCGTCGGGTTCGGGGGCTCTGGAAACACCGTATATTTT,CASSVGFGGSGNTVYF
TRBD1,NA,TRBV7-9,TRBJ2-1,TGTGCCAGCAGCAACTGGGACAGGCAAAACAATGAGCTGTTCTTC,CASSNWDRQNNELFF
NA,many,TRBV7-2,TRBJ1-1,TGTGCCAGCAGCTTCACCGGGACGTACACTGAAGCTTTCTTT,CASSFTGTYTEAFF
NA,few,TRBV4-1,TRBJ1-2,TGCGCCAGCAATTCGGGGGGGAACTATGGCTACACCTTC,CASNSGGNYGYTF
NA,few,TRBV11-1,TRBJ2-7,TGTGCCAGCGGCTTAGTCGGCAGCTACGAGCAGTACTTC,CASGLVGSYEQYF
NA,many,TRBV7-2,TRBJ2-7,TGTGCCAGCAGCTTAGCGGGAGGCGAGCAGTACTTC,CASSLAGGEQYF
NA,NA,TRBV29-1,TRBJ2-1,TGCAGCGTTGTAGTAGAGGCGGGAGAGGGGGATTCTAACAATGAGCAGTCCTTC,CSVVVEAGEGDSNNEQSF
NA,few,TRBV12-3/TRBV12-4,TRBJ2-5,TGTGCCAGCAGTTTAGTTGGTTCAACCGGGGAGACCCAGTACTTC,CASSLVGSTGETQYF
TRBD2,NA,TRBV12-3/TRBV12-4,TRBJ2-1,TGTGCCAGCAGGCCTAGCGGGGGGGCAGGTAATGAGCAGTTCTTC,CASRPSGGAGNEQFF
TRBD1,many,TRBV30,TRBJ2-3,TGTGCCTGGAGGCGGACAGGAAGCACAGATACGCAGTATTTT,CAWRRTGSTDTQYF
TRBD1,NA,TRBV18,TRBJ2-2,TGTGCCAGCTCACCCGCCGACAGGGTGCGCACCGGGGAGCTGTTTTTT,CASSPADRVRTGELFF
NA,NA,TRBV9,TRBJ2-7,TGTGCCAGCAGCATAGGATCGGGGAAAGGGGGTAGCGAGCAGTACTTC,CASSIGSGKGGSEQYF